This record looks at one T cell receptor beta chain sequence and its context. The data were taken from a study of blood T cell repertoires in COVID-19. Across the whole study: The study drew acute and convalescent COVID-19 samples from the United States, Italy and Spain. Nucleic acid was either cDNA or gDNA, and it came from T cells, B-cell-depleted T cells, or PBMCs.

In the authors' workflow: It was from reference gene primer amplification that nucleated cell counts were estimated. TCRdb's table, derived via immunoSEQ multiplex PCR, lists solely in-frame clones and lacks some. The V and J calls and clone size were taken over from that table, and D and trimming were inferred from the DNA. The sample yields about 63,000 clones, 79% seen once. J lost 0 bases, V lost 4 bases, and 6 bases had no gene match. The germline V gene encodes CDR1 SGHDT and CDR2 YYEEEE. The CDR3 spans 15 residues. The V call is TRBV5-6, the J call TRBJ1-1, with 7 bases matching TRBD1. Sequenced material: peripheral blood. This receptor was identified in a human donor in a cohort sampled during active COVID-19. This CDR3 is CASSVIQGLNTEAFF. The DNA of the CDR3 is TGTGCCAGCAGCGTTATACAGGGGTTGAACACTGAAGCTTTCTTT.